This T cell receptor beta chain emerged from a study of T cell repertoires in cytomegalovirus infection. Study-wide findings and caveats: Cumulative frequency of public TCR beta families picked out carriers of CMV plus the relevant HLA. HLA-C-restricted TCR beta clonotypes specific for CMV led the ex vivo response.

This clonotype was picked up many times. Its antigen is undetermined. TCRdb processed the reads anew with MiXCR; each CDR3 protein has one entry. The table lists about 530,000 distinct CDR3 sequences, 26% of them singletons, with about 12% in the top ten. V trimming: 2 bases; J trimming: 3 bases; junction bases outside the gene matches: 8. The CDR3 consists of 16 residues. The material sequenced was PBMCs. This receptor was taken from a human donor in good health (CMV status not recorded). Some clones in this sample may be carry-over from other donors' samples. V usage is TRBV12-3 or TRBV12-4 and J usage is TRBJ2-3, with 7 bases lining up with TRBD2. The CDR3 here is CASSLYVGGPTDTQYF. The CDR3 DNA follows: TGTGCCAGCAGTTTATACGTGGGAGGGCCGACAGATACGCAGTATTTT.